The 27 T cell receptor beta chains reported below all come from one sample, sequenced in a study of CD8+CD57+ T cells in acquired aplastic anemia. All patients picked for sequencing had shown, by flow cytometry, an expansion of CD8+CD57+ cells. Genomic DNA provided the template from which TCR beta VDJ and CDR3 profiles were obtained. TCRdb reprocessed the reads via MiXCR and lists one record per CDR3 protein. The table records roughly 200,000 distinct CDR3 sequences, nearly 65% of them present only once. Sequencing used sorted CD4+, CD8+, or CD8+CD57+ T cells (not recorded which) from PBMCs. All receptors come from a human donor with aplastic anemia.

The rearrangement uses TRBV10-3 and TRBJ2-3; 10 bases are shared with TRBD2. CDR3 size: 16 residues. With 6 bases clipped from V and 5 bases from J, the junction kept 11 bases outside the gene matches. Germline V gene data show CDR1 as ENHRY and CDR2 as SYGVKD. CDR3 sequence: CAIRIALGLAIDTQYF. DNA of the CDR3: TGTGCCATCAGAATAGCGCTGGGACTAGCGATAGATACGCAGTATTTT.

V gene TRBV3-1 combines with J gene TRBJ2-2; D is perhaps TRBD1 (6 bases). Trimming removed 2 bases from V and 6 bases from J, with 10 bases in between. The germline V gene has CDR1 LGHDT and CDR2 YNNKEL (reference sequence). This CDR3 has 14 amino acids. CDR3 coding DNA: TGTGCCAGCAGCCAACCTCAGGGGTCCGGGGAGCTGTTTTTT. Protein: CASSQPQGSGELFF.

As to this clonotype: The junction and the germline gene differ at one end; a read error may be behind it. The chain is built from TRBV7-9 and TRBJ2-1; D gene uncertain. Germline V gene sequence: CDR1 SEHNR, CDR2 FQNEAQ (reference sequence). CDR3 length: 12 amino acids. The CDR3 spells CTSSRLGSEQFF. The CDR3 bases are TGTACCAGCAGCCGACTGGGAAGTGAGCAGTTCTTC.

The V gene is TRBV2, the J gene TRBJ1-1; 10 bases agree with TRBD1. With 1 base clipped from V and 5 bases from J, the junction kept 16 bases outside the gene matches. CDR3 length: 19 residues. The germline V gene encodes CDR1 SNHLY and CDR2 FYNNEI. The CDR3 here is CASSEGFRDRGTLGTEAFF. The DNA for the CDR3 is TGTGCCAGCAGTGAAGGTTTCCGGGACAGGGGTACATTGGGGACTGAAGCTTTCTTT.

This clonotype was observed a single time. J is TRBJ1-1 and V is TRBV7-9, with a tentative D call TRBD1 (6 bases). V was trimmed by 0 bases and J by 8 bases, leaving 10 bases between them. CDR3 size: 13 residues. Germline CDR1 and CDR2: SEHNR and FQNEAQ (reference sequence). For the CDR3, the DNA is TGTGCCAGCAGCTTAGCCATTACAGGGGAAGCTTTCTTT. It is translated as CASSLAITGEAFF.

The chain joins TRBV10-3 to TRBJ2-3, with 7 bases lining up with TRBD2. CDR1 is ENHRY and CDR2 is SYGVKD in the germline V gene. The CDR3 is 14 residues long. The V gene end was trimmed by 10 bases and the J gene end by 3 bases; junction bases not matched to a gene: 10. The CDR3 sequence is CASSSGTKTDTQYF. In DNA, the CDR3 is TGTGCCAGCAGCTCCGGGACTAAGACAGATACGCAGTATTTT.

This clonotype was detected once. A read error may be the cause here, since a much bigger clone is one base away. The chain uses TRBV5-8 and TRBJ2-7; 8 bases are shared with TRBD1. Germline V lookup: CDR1 SGHTS, CDR2 YDEGEE. The J segment lost 6 bases and the V segment lost 7 bases, leaving 12 bases of the junction unmatched. The CDR3 runs to 14 residues. The chain's CDR3 is CASGLTGDGSEQYF. The CDR3 bases are TGTGCCAGCGGCCTGACAGGGGACGGGTCCGAGCAGTACTTC.

This clonotype showed up many times. This sequence joins TRBV7-8 and TRBJ2-1; 10 nucleotides match TRBD1. CDR1 is SGHVS, CDR2 FQNEAQ, per germline. The CDR3 consists of 15 residues. J was trimmed by 7 bases and V by 4 bases; bases with no gene match: 7. The CDR3 here is CASSSRTGGTNEQFF. CDR3 DNA: TGTGCCAGCAGCTCCCGGACAGGGGGTACTAATGAGCAGTTCTTC.

V and J are TRBV15 and TRBJ2-2; no firm D call. The germline V gene has CDR1 LNHNV and CDR2 YYDKDF (reference sequence). With 7 bases removed from V and 5 bases from J, the gap between germline ends came to 8 bases. The CDR3 extends over 12 amino acids. The CDR3 is CATTNRTGELFF. Written as DNA, the CDR3 is TGTGCCACCACCAACAGAACCGGGGAGCTGTTTTTT.

The chain combines TRBV29-1 with TRBJ2-3, with D maybe TRBD1 (6 bases). This CDR3 comprises 13 residues. The V end lost 7 bases, the J end lost 2 bases, and 13 bases lay between the germline ends. Looked up from germline, CDR1 is SQVTM and CDR2 is ANQGSEA. The CDR3 loop reads CSGRRGSTDTQYF. Here the CDR3 DNA reads TGCAGCGGACGAAGGGGGTCCACAGATACGCAGTATTTT.

This clonotype was counted at least ten times. The rearrangement links TRBV9 to TRBJ2-1; D call uncertain. The length of the CDR3 is 13 residues. Between the trimmed V and J ends, which lost 0 bases and 7 bases, there was a span of 8 bases. The germline CDR1 and CDR2 sequences are SGDLS and YYNGEE. The DNA for the CDR3 is TGTGCCAGCAGCGTAGCTTTCGCAAATGAGCAGTTCTTC. This encodes CASSVAFANEQFF.

The genes are TRBV7-9 and TRBJ2-7; TRBD1 matches at 7 bases. CDR3 length: 15 residues. Germline-derived CDR1 and CDR2 are SEHNR and FQNEAQ (reference sequence). V was pared by 7 bases and J by 0 bases, with 9 bases of the junction left unmatched. CDR3 loop: CASTLLTGFSYEQYF. The CDR3 nucleotides are TGTGCCAGCACCCTACTGACAGGGTTCTCCTACGAGCAGTACTTC.

J is TRBJ2-7 and V is TRBV7-9, with no clear D. Trimming pared 1 base from V and 1 base from J, leaving 5 bases between. From germline, CDR1 is SEHNR and CDR2 FQNEAQ (reference sequence). The CDR3 is made up of 13 amino acids. DNA of the CDR3: TGTGCCAGCAGCTTAGGGTGGTCCTACGAGCAGTACTTC. As protein: CASSLGWSYEQYF.

The chain couples TRBV15 to TRBJ2-1; D is unclear. The CDR3 sequence is 14 residues long. CDR1 and CDR2 from the germline V gene are LNHNV and YYDKDF (reference sequence). V was clipped by 0 bases and J by 8 bases, with 11 bases between them. CDR3 residues: CATSRERRRYEQFF. Here the CDR3 DNA reads TGTGCCACCAGCAGAGAAAGGCGAAGGTATGAGCAGTTCTTC.

Comments on this clonotype: It may be a read error: a sequence one base away is much more abundant. This rearrangement joins TRBV7-2 to TRBJ1-1; D is unclear. The germline V gene encodes CDR1 SGHTA and CDR2 FQGNSA. The CDR3 runs to 16 residues. Trimming left V 1 base short and J 5 bases short, with 17 bases between. The DNA for the CDR3 is TGTGCCAGCAGCTTAGGCCCGCGACAACTGGGGACTGAAGCTTTCTTT. As protein: CASSLGPRQLGTEAFF.

In this sample, this clonotype turned up a few times. The rearrangement links TRBV24-1 to TRBJ2-5; the match to TRBD1 covers 7 bases. V lost 7 bases to trimming and J lost 2 bases; unmatched junction nucleotides: 6. CDR1 and CDR2 (germline): KGHDR, SFDVKD. The CDR3 consists of 14 residues. The CDR3: CATSTGTAQETQYF. CDR3 nucleotides: TGTGCCACCAGCACCGGGACAGCGCAAGAGACCCAGTACTTC.

In its sample, this clonotype was seen a few times. The chain carries TRBV10-3 and TRBJ2-2; maybe TRBD2 (5 bases). V dropped 5 bases and J dropped 1 base, with 17 bases sitting between them. There are 17 residues in the CDR3. Germline V lookup: CDR1 ENHRY, CDR2 SYGVKD. The CDR3 here is CAISSVGSDKNTGELFF. The CDR3, as DNA: TGTGCCATCAGTAGTGTCGGTAGCGATAAGAACACCGGGGAGCTGTTTTTT.

This clonotype was seen a handful of times. The rearrangement uses TRBV7-9 and TRBJ1-1, with a weak D call TRBD1 (6 bases). The V end was cut by 8 bases, the J end by 6 bases, with 19 bases between. Germline V gene lookup returns CDR1 SEHNR and CDR2 FQNEAQ (reference sequence). The CDR3 extends over 14 amino acids. This CDR3 is CASLPGGRRAEAFF. The CDR3 coding sequence is TGTGCCAGCTTGCCCGGGGGGCGTAGGGCTGAAGCTTTCTTT.

J is TRBJ2-7 and V is TRBV7-2, with D hard to call. Trimming cost V 1 base and J 4 bases, with 11 bases left between them. From germline, CDR1 is SGHTA and CDR2 FQGNSA. The CDR3 runs to 14 residues. CDR3 region: CASSLEATHYEQYF. CDR3 coding DNA: TGTGCCAGCAGCTTAGAGGCCACGCATTACGAGCAGTACTTC.

The gene calls are TRBV20-1 and TRBJ1-2; a possible D gene is TRBD1 (5 bases). CDR3 length: 11 amino acids. V lost 3 bases and J lost 3, with 5 bases in between. In germline, CDR1 is DFQATT, CDR2 SNEGSKA (reference sequence). The CDR3 bases are TGCAGTGCTAGCAGGGACTATGGCTACACCTTC. Its translation: CSASRDYGYTF.

V gene TRBV19 combines with J gene TRBJ1-6; 7 positions agree with TRBD1. This CDR3 is built from 17 residues. Germline trimming cut 1 base from V and 2 bases from J; bases unmatched to any gene: 5. In germline, CDR1 is LNHDA, CDR2 SQIVND (reference sequence). The CDR3 region is CASSIGDRVAYNSPLHF. Written as DNA, the CDR3 is TGTGCCAGTAGTATAGGTGACAGGGTGGCCTATAATTCACCCCTCCACTTT.

The V and J genes are TRBV3-1 and TRBJ2-7; the D is unclear. Germline assignment: CDR1 LGHDT and CDR2 YNNKEL (reference sequence). V lost 2 bases and J lost 7, with 6 bases in between. This CDR3 is 11 amino acids long. The CDR3 DNA follows: TGTGCCAGCAGCCAAACATGGGAGCAGTACTTC. It encodes CASSQTWEQYF.

This clonotype was counted between two and nine times. The chain recombines TRBV19 with TRBJ1-1; TRBD1 aligns across 7 bases. The CDR3 sequence is 17 residues long. Trimming removed 5 bases from V and 0 bases from J; junction bases left unmatched: 12. Germline V gives CDR1 LNHDA, CDR2 SQIVND (reference sequence). The CDR3 nucleotides are TGTGCCAGTAGTGTTCTACCGGGACAGAGGATGAACACTGAAGCTTTCTTT. Its translation: CASSVLPGQRMNTEAFF.

This clonotype came up once. V gene TRBV7-8 combines with J gene TRBJ1-5, with D perhaps matching TRBD1 (6 bases). Trimming cost V 5 bases and J 2 bases, with 22 bases left between them. Per germline, CDR1 SGHVS and CDR2 FQNEAQ. This CDR3 is built from 18 residues. The DNA for the CDR3 is TGTGCCAGCAGCGTGAACGCGGGGGGCGCTTTGGGCAATCAGCCCCAGCATTTT. This sequence encodes CASSVNAGGALGNQPQHF.

This clonotype has more than one count but fewer than ten. The rearrangement links TRBV7-9 to TRBJ1-1, with D unclear. Per the germline V gene, CDR1 is SEHNR and CDR2 is FQNEAQ (reference sequence). The V gene lost 5 bases and the J gene lost 3 bases, with 13 bases spanning the gap. The CDR3 sequence is 14 residues long. CDR3 coding DNA: TGTGCCAGCAGCCGTCCCGGCGTTGACACTGAAGCTTTCTTT. It yields the protein CASSRPGVDTEAFF. The full variable domain, rest sourced from reference TRBV7-9 and TRBJ1-1, is DTGVSQNPRHKITKRGQNVTFRCDPISEHNRLYWYRQTLGQGPEFLTYFQNEAQLEKSRLLSDRFSAERPKGSFSTLEIQRTEQGDSAMYLCASSRPGVDTEAFFGQGTRLTVV.

This clonotype was recorded many times. The V and J genes are TRBV29-1 and TRBJ1-2; D not certain. The length of the CDR3 is 13 residues. Trimming took 7 bases from V and 4 from J, leaving 16 bases between them. Germline lookup yields CDR1 SQVTM and CDR2 ANQGSEA. The CDR3 reads CSALSDDAYGYTF. In nucleotides, the CDR3 is TGCAGCGCCCTCAGTGACGACGCCTATGGCTACACCTTC.

At least ten counts were recorded for this clonotype. The chain uses TRBV24-1 and TRBJ2-7, with D unresolved. The CDR3 sequence is 13 residues long. CDR1 is KGHDR, CDR2 SFDVKD, per germline. V lost 4 bases and J 3 bases, leaving 9 bases between the germline ends. The CDR3 sequence is CATSDTDGYEQYF. DNA for the CDR3: TGTGCCACCAGTGACACGGACGGCTACGAGCAGTACTTC.